The source of this T cell receptor (beta chain) is a study of OX40 agonist ivuxolimab in advanced cancers. The repertoire was sequenced with immunoSEQ multiplex PCR; TCRdb's copy has only in-frame clones and lacks some. The sample includes roughly 15,000 clones, approximately 88% of them seen just once. CDR1 is SNHLY and CDR2 is FYNNEI in the germline V gene. This CDR3 is built from 13 residues. The V end was cut by 3 bases, the J end by 6 bases, with 8 bases between. This specimen consisted of CD4+ or CD8+ T cells sorted from blood, obtained in a trial of the OX40 agonist ivuxolimab. The receptor's source is an adult with an advanced solid tumor such as melanoma, head and neck, liver or kidney cancer. V is TRBV2 and J is TRBJ1-4, with D tentatively TRBD1 (6 bases). For the CDR3, the DNA is TGTGCCAGCAGTGACGCAGGGGATGAAAAACTGTTTTTT. This encodes CASSDAGDEKLFF.